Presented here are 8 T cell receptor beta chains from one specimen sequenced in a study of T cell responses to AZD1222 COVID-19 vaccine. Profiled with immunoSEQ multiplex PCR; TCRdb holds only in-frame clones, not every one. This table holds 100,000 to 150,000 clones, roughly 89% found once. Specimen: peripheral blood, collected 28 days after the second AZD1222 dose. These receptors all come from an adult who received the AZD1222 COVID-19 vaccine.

Here the CDR3 DNA reads TGTGCCACCAGCCGGGACTTAACTAGCACAGATACGCAGTATTTT. It codes for CATSRDLTSTDTQYF. The J gene is TRBJ2-3, the V gene TRBV15; D is perhaps TRBD2 (6 bases). The CDR3 is made up of 15 amino acids. CDR1 LNHNV and CDR2 YYDKDF come from the germline V gene (reference sequence). Trimming cost V 5 bases and J 0 bases, with 12 bases left between them. The full variable domain, rest sourced from reference TRBV15 and TRBJ2-3, is DAMVIQNPRYQVTQFGKPVTLSCSQTLNHNVMYWYQQKSSQAPKLLFHYYDKDFNNEADTPDNFQSRRPNTSFCFLDIRSPGLGDTAMYLCATSRDLTSTDTQYFGPGTRLTVL.

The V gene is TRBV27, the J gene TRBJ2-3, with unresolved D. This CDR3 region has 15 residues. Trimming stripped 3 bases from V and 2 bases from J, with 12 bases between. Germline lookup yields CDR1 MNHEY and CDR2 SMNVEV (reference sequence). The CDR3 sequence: CASSFSPGSTDTQYF. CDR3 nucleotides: TGTGCCAGCAGTTTCTCCCCGGGTTCCACAGATACGCAGTATTTT.

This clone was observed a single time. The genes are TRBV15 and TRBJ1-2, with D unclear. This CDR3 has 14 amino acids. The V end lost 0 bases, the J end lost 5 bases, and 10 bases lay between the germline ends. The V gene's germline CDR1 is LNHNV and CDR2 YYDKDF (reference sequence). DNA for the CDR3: TGTGCCACCAGCAGAGAACTCTCCAGTTATGGCTACACCTTC. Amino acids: CATSRELSSYGYTF.

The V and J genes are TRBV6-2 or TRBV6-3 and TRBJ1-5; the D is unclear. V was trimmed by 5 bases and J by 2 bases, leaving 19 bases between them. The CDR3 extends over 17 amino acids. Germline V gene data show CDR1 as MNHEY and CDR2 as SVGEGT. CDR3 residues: CASSTREGLMGNQPQHF. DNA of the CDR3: TGTGCCAGCAGTACCCGGGAGGGATTGATGGGCAATCAGCCCCAGCATTTT.

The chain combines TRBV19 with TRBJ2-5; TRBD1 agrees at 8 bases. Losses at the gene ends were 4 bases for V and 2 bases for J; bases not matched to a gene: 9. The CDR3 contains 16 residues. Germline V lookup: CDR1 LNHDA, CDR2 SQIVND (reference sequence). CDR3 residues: CASSTRGQGSQETQYF. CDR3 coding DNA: TGTGCCAGTAGTACCCGCGGACAGGGTAGTCAAGAGACCCAGTACTTC.

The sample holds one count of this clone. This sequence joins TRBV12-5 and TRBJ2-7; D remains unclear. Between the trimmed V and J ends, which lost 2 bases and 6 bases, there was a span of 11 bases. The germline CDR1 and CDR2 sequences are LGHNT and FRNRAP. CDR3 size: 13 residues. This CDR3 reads CASGLLRPPEQYF. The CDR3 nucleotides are TGTGCTAGTGGTTTGCTCCGGCCCCCCGAGCAGTACTTC.

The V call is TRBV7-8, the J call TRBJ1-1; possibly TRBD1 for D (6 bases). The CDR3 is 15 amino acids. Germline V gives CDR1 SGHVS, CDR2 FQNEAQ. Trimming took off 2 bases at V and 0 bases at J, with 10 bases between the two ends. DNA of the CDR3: TGTGCCAGCAGCTTATTCGGACAGCTGAACACTGAAGCTTTCTTT. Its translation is CASSLFGQLNTEAFF. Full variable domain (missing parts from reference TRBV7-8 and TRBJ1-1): GAGVSQSPRYKVAKRGQDVALRCDPISGHVSLFWYQQALGQGPEFLTYFQNEAQLDKSGLPSDRFFAERPEGSVSTLKIQRTQQEDSAVYLCASSLFGQLNTEAFFGQGTRLTVV.

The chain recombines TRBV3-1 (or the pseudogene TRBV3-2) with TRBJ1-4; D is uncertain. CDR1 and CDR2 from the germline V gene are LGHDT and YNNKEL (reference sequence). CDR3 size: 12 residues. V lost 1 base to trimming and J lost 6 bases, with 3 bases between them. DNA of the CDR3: TGTGCCAGCAGCCAAGGCGATGAAAAACTGTTTTTT. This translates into CASSQGDEKLFF.